A single sample gave rise to the 18 T cell receptor beta chains below, sequenced in a study of CD8+CD57+ T cells in acquired aplastic anemia. According to the study, genomic DNA was the template for TCR beta VDJ and CDR3 profiling. TCRdb fed the reads into MiXCR, producing one record per CDR3 protein. Of around 140,000 distinct CDR3 sequences listed, 41% were seen once; the top ten hold less than 8.5%. Material: sorted CD4+, CD8+, or CD8+CD57+ T cells (not recorded which) from PBMCs. The receptors were gathered from a human donor in good health, serving as a control.

The J gene is TRBJ1-1, the V gene TRBV12-3 or TRBV12-4; 7 bases agree with TRBD1. This CDR3 is built from 14 residues. V was pared by 6 bases and J by 4 bases, with 8 bases of the junction left unmatched. CDR3 protein: CASSPGGEGTEAFF. In nucleotides, the CDR3 is TGTGCCAGCAGCCCAGGGGGGGAGGGCACTGAAGCTTTCTTT.

CDR3 residues: CASSLRLAGGQETQYF. CDR3 bases: TGTGCCAGCAGCTTAAGGCTAGCGGGGGGGCAGGAGACCCAGTACTTC. The chain links TRBV7-2 to TRBJ2-5; 12 nucleotides agree with TRBD2. The germline gives CDR1 SGHTA, CDR2 FQGNSA. The CDR3 runs 16 residues. The J segment lost 5 bases and the V segment lost 2 bases, leaving 6 bases of the junction unmatched.

About this clonotype itself: Germline is not matched at one junction end, which may reflect a read error. The J gene is TRBJ2-3, the V gene TRBV12-3 or TRBV12-4; tentative D call: TRBD2 (5 bases). The CDR3 has 15 amino acids. The CDR3 DNA reads as TGTGCCAGCATTAATCGGTGGGAGAGCACATATACGCAGTATTTT. Protein: CASINRWESTYTQYF.

This clonotype was counted ten times or more. The V and J genes are TRBV7-2 and TRBJ1-3, with 7 bases lining up with TRBD1. J was trimmed by 2 bases and V by 1 base; bases with no gene match: 2. The CDR3 loop spans 15 amino acids. Germline V CDR1 and CDR2: SGHTA, FQGNSA. The CDR3 DNA is TGTGCCAGCAGCTTAGAGGGGGCCACTGGAAACACCATATATTTT. Its translation is CASSLEGATGNTIYF.

The rearrangement joins TRBV15 to TRBJ1-6; 7 bases fit TRBD1. Trimming at V came to 1 base and at J to 13 bases, leaving 10 bases not matched to a gene. Germline CDR1 reads LNHNV; CDR2 reads YYDKDF (reference sequence). The CDR3 consists of 15 residues. CDR3 residues: CATSRARQGTSPLHF. The CDR3 DNA reads TGTGCCACCAGCAGAGCGAGACAGGGTACTTCGCCCCTCCACTTT.

The chain combines TRBV9 with TRBJ2-7; D is possibly TRBD1 or TRBD2 (5 bases each). This CDR3 has 14 amino acids. V lost 0 bases to trimming and J lost 6 bases, with 13 bases between them. Germline assignment: CDR1 SGDLS and CDR2 YYNGEE. In nucleotides, the CDR3 is TGTGCCAGCAGCGTAGAGGGAGATAGGGGCGAGCAGTACTTC. It translates to CASSVEGDRGEQYF.

This clonotype occurred a few times. A much larger clone lies one base from this, so it may be a read error. The gene calls are TRBV20-1 and TRBJ2-2; D possibly corresponds to TRBD1 (5 bases). Between the trimmed V and J ends, which lost 7 bases and 1 base, there was a span of 16 bases. The CDR3 runs 15 residues. Germline values: CDR1 DFQATT, CDR2 SNEGSKA (reference sequence). CDR3 sequence (DNA): TGCAGTGTCCCTAATGCAGGGCTGAACACCGGGGAGCTGTTTTTT. Amino acids: CSVPNAGLNTGELFF.

This clonotype was picked up many times. CDR3 nucleotide sequence: TGTGCCAGCAGACCGCCGACAGGGATGGGCACTGAAGCTTTCTTT. Its protein is CASRPPTGMGTEAFF. This chain connects TRBV6-1 to TRBJ1-1; 7 bases fit TRBD1. The V and J ends lost 6 bases and 4 bases, in that order; junction bases with no gene match: 11. The CDR3 is 15 residues long. The V gene's germline CDR1 is MNHNS and CDR2 SASEGT.

CDR3 bases: TGTGCCATCAGTCAGACTAGCGGGAGACACAATGAGCAGTTCTTC. Translated: CAISQTSGRHNEQFF. V usage is TRBV10-3 and J usage is TRBJ2-1, with TRBD2 identical over 12 bases. CDR3 length equals 15 residues. The V gene's germline CDR1 is ENHRY and CDR2 SYGVKD. Germline trimming cut 5 bases from V and 5 bases from J; bases unmatched to any gene: 4.

This clonotype was seen just once. One base away lies a much larger clone, so this may be a sequencing read error. The V gene is TRBV2, the J gene TRBJ1-6; D perhaps matches TRBD1 (5 bases). This CDR3 contains 13 residues. Germline V gene lookup returns CDR1 SNHLY and CDR2 FYNNEI. CDR3 loop: CASGAPYNSPLRF. CDR3 DNA sequence: TGTGCCAGCGGGGCTCCGTATAATTCACCCCTCCGCTTT.

This clonotype was observed a few times. The chain is built from TRBV27 and TRBJ1-2, with a possible D match to TRBD1 (6 bases). CDR1 is MNHEY, CDR2 SMNVEV, per germline (reference sequence). Trimming left V 4 bases short and J 8 bases short, with 17 bases between. This CDR3 comprises 14 residues. CDR3 coding DNA: TGTGCCAGCAGTTCCCTGAGGGGGGCGCGGGGCTACACCTTC. It is translated as CASSSLRGARGYTF.

This clonotype has just a few counts. This chain links TRBV5-6 with TRBJ2-7, with 7 bases aligning to TRBD1. This CDR3 comprises 13 residues. Germline V gene data show CDR1 as SGHDT and CDR2 as YYEEEE. J gave up 0 bases and V 3 bases, and 0 bases lay outside the gene matches. This CDR3 reads CASSWTGSYEQYF. CDR3 nucleotide sequence: TGTGCCAGCAGCTGGACAGGCTCCTACGAGCAGTACTTC.

This chain links TRBV6-4 with TRBJ1-1; D perhaps matches TRBD1 (5 bases). CDR3 length equals 15 residues. From germline, CDR1 is MRHNA and CDR2 SNTAGT. V shed 4 bases and J shed 4 bases, with 16 bases lying between them. The CDR3, as DNA: TGTGCCAGCAGTGTAGGCAGGGCCGGAGGCACTGAAGCTTTCTTT. Translation: CASSVGRAGGTEAFF.

There are many counts of this clonotype. The chain carries TRBV20-1 and TRBJ1-1, with 7 bases matching TRBD1. Germline lookup yields CDR1 DFQATT and CDR2 SNEGSKA (reference sequence). V lost 5 bases and J lost 1; bases outside the gene matches: 1. This CDR3 has 12 amino acids. The DNA of the CDR3 is TGCAGTGCTTGGACAGGGAACACTGAAGCTTTCTTT. Residues: CSAWTGNTEAFF.

This chain connects TRBV10-3 to TRBJ2-5; D gene uncertain. The V gene's germline CDR1 is ENHRY and CDR2 SYGVKD. The germline V and J ends were trimmed by 3 bases and 10 bases, with 15 bases remaining between them. The CDR3 runs 13 residues. Written as DNA, the CDR3 is TGTGCCATCAGTGATATCCGTCAAGAGGACCAGTACTTC. It yields the protein CAISDIRQEDQYF.

This clonotype was found many times. V usage is TRBV7-2 and J usage is TRBJ1-2; possibly TRBD1 for D (6 bases). CDR3 size: 16 residues. Trimming took off 5 bases at V and 0 bases at J, with 16 bases between the two ends. Germline CDR1 and CDR2: SGHTA and FQGNSA. As DNA, the CDR3 is TGTGCCAGCAGCGTAGTCGTGGGGGGGCCTAACTATGGCTACACCTTC. This encodes CASSVVVGGPNYGYTF.

This clonotype was counted at least ten times. This chain uses TRBV24-1 with TRBJ2-5; no definite D call. The CDR3 length is 15 residues. With 4 bases removed from V and 1 base from J, the gap between germline ends came to 12 bases. The V gene's germline CDR1 is KGHDR and CDR2 SFDVKD. The CDR3 DNA reads as TGTGCCACCAGTGACCTCGCTCACCTCCAAGAGACCCAGTACTTC. This translates into CATSDLAHLQETQYF.

This clonotype has a single count. The chain joins TRBV2 to TRBJ1-1; D is unclear. The germline V gene has CDR1 SNHLY and CDR2 FYNNEI. The CDR3 consists of 13 residues. The ends were cut back, 7 bases at V and 7 bases at J, with 16 bases in the middle. Here the CDR3 reads CASILEADGEAFF. CDR3 sequence (DNA): TGTGCCAGCATCCTAGAGGCAGACGGTGAAGCTTTCTTT.